These 6 T cell receptor beta chains originate from one sample sequenced in a study of T cell responses to AZD1222 COVID-19 vaccine. TCRdb keeps only in-frame clones here, not all; method: immunoSEQ multiplex PCR. The sample lists 150,000 to 200,000 clones; almost 95% were seen once. Sample: peripheral blood, taken on day 0 of AZD1222 vaccination. The receptors come from an adult in good health.

The V and J genes are TRBV6-5 and TRBJ2-1, with D hard to call. Germline values: CDR1 MNHEY, CDR2 SVGAGI. The CDR3 is 15 amino acids. V was trimmed by 2 bases and J by 0 bases, leaving 8 bases between them. Here the CDR3 reads CASSYRADSYNEQFF. The CDR3 DNA reads TGTGCCAGCAGTTACAGGGCAGACTCCTACAATGAGCAGTTCTTC.

A single count supports this clone. The J gene is TRBJ2-5, the V gene TRBV5-1; 10 bases match TRBD1. There are 15 residues in the CDR3. Germline assignment: CDR1 SGHRS and CDR2 YFSETQ. Germline trimming cut 0 bases from V and 5 bases from J; bases unmatched to any gene: 4. CDR3 in amino acids: CASSLGTGGTETQYF. DNA of the CDR3: TGCGCCAGCAGCTTGGGGACAGGGGGAACGGAGACCCAGTACTTC.

The chain links TRBV6-2 or TRBV6-3 to TRBJ1-5, with D perhaps matching TRBD1 (6 bases). The CDR3 extends over 15 amino acids. Trimming took 2 bases from V and 0 from J, leaving 8 bases between them. CDR1 and CDR2 (germline): MNHEY, SVGEGT. CDR3 sequence: CASSYGTISNQPQHF. Here the CDR3 DNA reads TGTGCCAGCAGTTACGGGACAATTAGCAATCAGCCCCAGCATTTT.

The chain recombines TRBV27 with TRBJ2-7, with TRBD1 matching over 8 bases. The V segment lost 5 bases and the J segment 6 bases; nucleotides outside the gene matches: 12. The CDR3 consists of 15 residues. From germline, CDR1 is MNHEY and CDR2 SMNVEV (reference sequence). CDR3 coding DNA: TGTGCCAGCAGTCCGATACCGGACAGGGCCCCCGAGCAGTACTTC. Its translation is CASSPIPDRAPEQYF.

The rearrangement joins TRBV12-3 or TRBV12-4 to TRBJ2-1, with a weak D call TRBD2 (7 bases). The CDR3 has 12 residues. Trimming left V 6 bases short and J 9 bases short, with 12 bases between. CDR3 DNA sequence: TGTGCCAGCAGCCCGGGGGGCATTGAGCAGTTCTTC. The encoded protein is CASSPGGIEQFF.

This clone was picked up one time. The chain carries TRBV11-2 and TRBJ2-7, with 7 bases fitting TRBD1. This CDR3 has 13 amino acids. The germline CDR1 and CDR2 sequences are SGHAT and FQNNGV. J lost 5 bases, V lost 5 bases, and 6 bases had no gene match. Here the CDR3 reads CASSPTGNHEQYF. CDR3 nucleotides: TGTGCCAGCAGCCCGACAGGGAACCACGAGCAGTACTTC. The full variable domain, its missing parts supplied by reference TRBV11-2 and TRBJ2-7, is EAGVAQSPRYKIIEKRQSVAFWCNPISGHATLYWYQQILGQGPKLLIQFQNNGVVDDSQLPKDRFSAERLKGVDSTLKIQPAKLEDSAVYLCASSPTGNHEQYFGPGTRLTVT.